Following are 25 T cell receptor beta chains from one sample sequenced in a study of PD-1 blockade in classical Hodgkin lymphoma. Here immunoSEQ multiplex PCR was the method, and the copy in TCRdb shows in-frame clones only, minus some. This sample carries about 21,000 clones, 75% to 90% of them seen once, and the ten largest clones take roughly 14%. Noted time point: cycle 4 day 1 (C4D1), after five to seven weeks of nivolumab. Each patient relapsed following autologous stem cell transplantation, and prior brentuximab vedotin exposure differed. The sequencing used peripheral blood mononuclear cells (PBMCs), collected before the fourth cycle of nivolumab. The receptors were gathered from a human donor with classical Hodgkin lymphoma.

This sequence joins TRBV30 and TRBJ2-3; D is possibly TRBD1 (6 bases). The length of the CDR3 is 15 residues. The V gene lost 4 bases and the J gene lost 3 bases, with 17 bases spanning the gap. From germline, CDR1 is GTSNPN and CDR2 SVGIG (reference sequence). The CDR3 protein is CAWTSWGLGTDTQYF. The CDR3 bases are TGTGCCTGGACAAGTTGGGGGCTGGGGACAGATACGCAGTATTTT. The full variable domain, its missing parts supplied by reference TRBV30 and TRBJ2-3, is SQTIHQWPATLVQPVGSPLSLECTVEGTSNPNLYWYRQAAGRGLQLLFYSVGIGQISSEVPQNLSASRPQDRQFILSSKKLLLSDSGFYLCAWTSWGLGTDTQYFGPGTRLTVL.

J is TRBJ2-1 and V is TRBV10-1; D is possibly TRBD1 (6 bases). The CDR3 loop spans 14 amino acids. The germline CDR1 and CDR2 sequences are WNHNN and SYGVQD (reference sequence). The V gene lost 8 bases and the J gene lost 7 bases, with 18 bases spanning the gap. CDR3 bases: TGCGCCAGCTGCTACAGGGAAGGTCGGAATGAGCAGTTCTTC. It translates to CASCYREGRNEQFF.

The CDR3 reads CASSQDLYLFSPLHF. The CDR3 nucleotides are TGCGCCAGCAGCCAAGATCTATACCTTTTCTCACCCCTCCACTTT. J is TRBJ1-6 and V is TRBV4-3; D gene unclear. Germline-derived CDR1 and CDR2 are LGHNA and YSLEER. Trimming removed 0 bases from V and 10 bases from J, with 13 bases in between. The CDR3 has 15 residues.

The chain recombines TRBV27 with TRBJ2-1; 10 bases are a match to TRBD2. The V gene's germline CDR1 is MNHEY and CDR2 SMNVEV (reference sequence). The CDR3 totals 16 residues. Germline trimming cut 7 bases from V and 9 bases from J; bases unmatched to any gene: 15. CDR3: CASNILQREGQSEQFF. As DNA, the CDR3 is TGTGCCAGCAACATTTTGCAGCGGGAGGGCCAGAGTGAGCAGTTCTTC.

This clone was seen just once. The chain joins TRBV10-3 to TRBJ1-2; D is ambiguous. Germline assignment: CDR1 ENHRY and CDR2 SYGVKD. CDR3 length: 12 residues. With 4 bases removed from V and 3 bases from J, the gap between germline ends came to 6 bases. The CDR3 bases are TGTGCCATCAGTGTGACGGACTATGGCTACACCTTC. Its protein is CAISVTDYGYTF.

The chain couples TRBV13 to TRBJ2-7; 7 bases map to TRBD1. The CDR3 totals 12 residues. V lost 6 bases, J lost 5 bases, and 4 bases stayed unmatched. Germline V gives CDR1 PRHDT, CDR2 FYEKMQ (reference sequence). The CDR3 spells CASSSGTDEQYF. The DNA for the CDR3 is TGTGCCAGCAGTTCCGGGACAGACGAGCAGTACTTC.

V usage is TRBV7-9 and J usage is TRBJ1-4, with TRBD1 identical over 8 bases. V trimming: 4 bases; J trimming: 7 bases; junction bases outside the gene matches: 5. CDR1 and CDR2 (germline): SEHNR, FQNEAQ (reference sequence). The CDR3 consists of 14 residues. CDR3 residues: CASSSQGAGEKLFF. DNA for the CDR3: TGTGCCAGCAGCTCTCAGGGGGCAGGTGAAAAACTGTTTTTT.

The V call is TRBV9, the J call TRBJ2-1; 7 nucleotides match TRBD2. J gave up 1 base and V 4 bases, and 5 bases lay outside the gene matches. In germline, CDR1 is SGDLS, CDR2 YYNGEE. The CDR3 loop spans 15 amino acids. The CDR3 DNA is TGTGCCAGCAGCATGAGCGGGGCTTCCTACAATGAGCAGTTCTTC. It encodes CASSMSGASYNEQFF.

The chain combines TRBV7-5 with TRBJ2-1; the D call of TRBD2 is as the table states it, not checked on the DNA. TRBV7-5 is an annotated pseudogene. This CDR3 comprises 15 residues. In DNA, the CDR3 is TGTGCCAGAAGCCCGGGACTAGTGGGCCCCAATGAGCAGTTCTTC. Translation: CARSPGLVGPNEQFF.

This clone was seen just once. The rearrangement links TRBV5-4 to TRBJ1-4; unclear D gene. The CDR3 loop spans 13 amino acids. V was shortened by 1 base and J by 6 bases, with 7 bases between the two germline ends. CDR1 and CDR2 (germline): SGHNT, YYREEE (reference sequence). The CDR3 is CASSLSRDEKLFF. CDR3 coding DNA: TGTGCCAGCAGCTTGAGTAGGGATGAAAAACTGTTTTTT.

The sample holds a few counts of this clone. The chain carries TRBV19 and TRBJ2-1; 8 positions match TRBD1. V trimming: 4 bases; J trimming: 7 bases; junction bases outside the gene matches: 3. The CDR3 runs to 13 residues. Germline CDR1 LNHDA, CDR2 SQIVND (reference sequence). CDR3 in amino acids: CASSRQGANEQFF. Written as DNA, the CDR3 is TGTGCCAGTAGTAGGCAGGGGGCGAATGAGCAGTTCTTC.

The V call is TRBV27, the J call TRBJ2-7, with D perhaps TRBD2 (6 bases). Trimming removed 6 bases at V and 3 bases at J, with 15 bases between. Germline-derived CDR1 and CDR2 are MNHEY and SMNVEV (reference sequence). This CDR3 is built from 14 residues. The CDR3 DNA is TGTGCCAGCAGCTTAGAGCCGGGGGACTACGAGCAGTACTTC. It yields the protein CASSLEPGDYEQYF.

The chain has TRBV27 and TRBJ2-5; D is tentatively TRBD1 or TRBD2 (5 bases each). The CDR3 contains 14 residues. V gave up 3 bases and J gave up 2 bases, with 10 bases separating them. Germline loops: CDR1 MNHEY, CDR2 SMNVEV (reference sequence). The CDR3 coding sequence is TGTGCCAGCAGTTTTCAGGGACCTCAAGAGACCCAGTACTTC. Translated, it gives CASSFQGPQETQYF.

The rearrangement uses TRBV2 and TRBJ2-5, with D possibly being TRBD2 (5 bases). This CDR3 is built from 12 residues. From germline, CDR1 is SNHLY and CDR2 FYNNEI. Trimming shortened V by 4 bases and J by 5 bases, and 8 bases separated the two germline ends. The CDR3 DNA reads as TGTGCCAGCAGTGGGAGGCTGGAGACCCAGTACTTC. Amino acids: CASSGRLETQYF.

The DNA of the CDR3 is TGTGCCAGCTCACTACAAGCGGGATACGCCTACGAGCAGTACTTC. It encodes CASSLQAGYAYEQYF. The V and J genes are TRBV18 and TRBJ2-7; 7 bases are a match to TRBD2. The V segment lost 4 bases and the J segment 2 bases; nucleotides outside the gene matches: 8. The CDR3 contains 15 residues. Germline values: CDR1 KGHSH, CDR2 LQKENI.

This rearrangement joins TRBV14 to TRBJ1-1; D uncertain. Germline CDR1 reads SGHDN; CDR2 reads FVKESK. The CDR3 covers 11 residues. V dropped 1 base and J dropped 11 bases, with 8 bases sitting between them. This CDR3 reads CASSQVNEAFF. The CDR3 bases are TGTGCCAGCAGCCAAGTAAATGAGGCTTTCTTT. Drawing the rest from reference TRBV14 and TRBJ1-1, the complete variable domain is EAGVTQFPSHSVIEKGQTVTLRCDPISGHDNLYWYRRVMGKEIKFLLHFVKESKQDESGMPNNRFLAERTGGTYSTLKVQPAELEDSGVYFCASSQVNEAFFGQGTRLTVV.

This CDR3 reads CSVPEQGGSYNEQFF. As DNA, the CDR3 is TGCAGCGTCCCGGAGCAGGGGGGCTCCTACAATGAGCAGTTCTTC. The rearrangement joins TRBV29-1 to TRBJ2-1, with D possibly TRBD1 on 7 matching bases. Deletions cut 6 bases from V and 0 bases from J, with 15 bases between. In germline, CDR1 is SQVTM, CDR2 ANQGSEA. The CDR3 is made up of 15 amino acids.

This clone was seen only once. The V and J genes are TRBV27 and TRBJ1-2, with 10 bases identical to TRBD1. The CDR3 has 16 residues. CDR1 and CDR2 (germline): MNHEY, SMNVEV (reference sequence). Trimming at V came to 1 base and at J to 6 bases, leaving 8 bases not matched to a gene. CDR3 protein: CASSLLGGTGEDGYTF. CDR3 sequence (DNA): TGTGCCAGCAGTTTATTGGGAGGGACAGGGGAGGATGGCTACACCTTC.

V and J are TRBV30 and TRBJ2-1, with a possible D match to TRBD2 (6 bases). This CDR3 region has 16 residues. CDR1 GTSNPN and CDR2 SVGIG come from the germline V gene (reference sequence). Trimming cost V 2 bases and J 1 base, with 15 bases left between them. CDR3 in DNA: TGTGCCTGGAGTACTTCCGGGAGTCATTCCTACAATGAGCAGTTCTTC. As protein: CAWSTSGSHSYNEQFF.

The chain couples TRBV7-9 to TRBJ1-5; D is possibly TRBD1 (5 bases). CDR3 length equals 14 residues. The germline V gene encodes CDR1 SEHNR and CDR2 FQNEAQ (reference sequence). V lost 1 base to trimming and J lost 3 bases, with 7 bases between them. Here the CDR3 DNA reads TGTGCCAGCAGCTTAGTGGGGGACAATCAGCCCCAGCATTTT. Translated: CASSLVGDNQPQHF.

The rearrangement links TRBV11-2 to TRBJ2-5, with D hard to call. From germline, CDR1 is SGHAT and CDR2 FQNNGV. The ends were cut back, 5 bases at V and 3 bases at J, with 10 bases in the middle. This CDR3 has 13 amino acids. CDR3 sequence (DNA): TGTGCCAGCAGCCCGGGCGGTAAAGAGACCCAGTACTTC. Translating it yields CASSPGGKETQYF.

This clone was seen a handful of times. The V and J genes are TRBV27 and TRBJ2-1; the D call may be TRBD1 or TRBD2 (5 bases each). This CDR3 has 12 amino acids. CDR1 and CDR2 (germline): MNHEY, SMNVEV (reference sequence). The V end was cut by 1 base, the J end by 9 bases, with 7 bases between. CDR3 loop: CASSLLGTEQFF. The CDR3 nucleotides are TGTGCCAGCAGTTTATTAGGGACTGAGCAGTTCTTC.

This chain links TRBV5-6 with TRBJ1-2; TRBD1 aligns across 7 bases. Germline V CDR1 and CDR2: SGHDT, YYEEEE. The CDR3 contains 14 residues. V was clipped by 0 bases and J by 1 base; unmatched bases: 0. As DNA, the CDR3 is TGTGCCAGCAGCTTGGGACAGGGTAACTATGGCTACACCTTC. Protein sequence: CASSLGQGNYGYTF.

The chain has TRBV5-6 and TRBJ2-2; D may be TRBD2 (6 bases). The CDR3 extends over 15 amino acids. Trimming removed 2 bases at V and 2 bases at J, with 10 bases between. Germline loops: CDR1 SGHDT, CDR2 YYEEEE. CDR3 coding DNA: TGTGCCAGCAGCTTTTCGGGGGTAAACACCGGGGAGCTGTTTTTT. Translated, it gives CASSFSGVNTGELFF. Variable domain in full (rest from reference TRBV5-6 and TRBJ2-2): DAGVTQSPTHLIKTRGQQVTLRCSPKSGHDTVSWYQQALGQGPQFIFQYYEEEERQRGNFPDRFSGHQFPNYSSELNVNALLLGDSALYLCASSFSGVNTGELFFGEGSRLTVL.

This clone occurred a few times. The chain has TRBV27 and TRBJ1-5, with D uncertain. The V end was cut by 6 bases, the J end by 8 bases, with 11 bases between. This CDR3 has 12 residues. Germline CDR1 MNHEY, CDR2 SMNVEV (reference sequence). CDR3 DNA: TGTGCCAGCAGCATTATCGGAGAGCCCCAGCATTTT. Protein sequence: CASSIIGEPQHF.